This entry features one T cell receptor (beta chain) sequence. The antigen is unknown. Sequencing used immunoSEQ multiplex PCR; TCRdb keeps in-frame clones, though not all of them. The sample records some 19,000 clones, about 80% being singletons. The CDR3 runs to 15 residues. CDR1 and CDR2 (germline): MNHEY, SVGAGI. V lost 5 bases and J 0 bases, leaving 11 bases between the germline ends. This specimen belongs to a study of OX40 agonist ivuxolimab in advanced cancers. Looking at the study overall: Enrolled patients in dose escalation had cancers that were hepatocellular carcinoma, melanoma, renal cell or head and neck cancer. General study findings and limits: Expanded clones were, on average, more numerous in CD8+ T cells than in CD4+. Among the lowest peripheral clonal expansion occurred in 0.1-3.0 mg/kg partial responders.

This sequence was found in an adult with an advanced solid tumor such as melanoma, head and neck, liver or kidney cancer. Specimen: CD4+ or CD8+ T cells sorted from blood, collected in a trial of the OX40 agonist ivuxolimab. The J gene is TRBJ1-3, the V gene TRBV6-5; no firm D call. The CDR3 region has the DNA TGTGCCAGCAGTCTCGCCGAATCCTCTGGAAACACCATATATTTT. This sequence encodes CASSLAESSGNTIYF.